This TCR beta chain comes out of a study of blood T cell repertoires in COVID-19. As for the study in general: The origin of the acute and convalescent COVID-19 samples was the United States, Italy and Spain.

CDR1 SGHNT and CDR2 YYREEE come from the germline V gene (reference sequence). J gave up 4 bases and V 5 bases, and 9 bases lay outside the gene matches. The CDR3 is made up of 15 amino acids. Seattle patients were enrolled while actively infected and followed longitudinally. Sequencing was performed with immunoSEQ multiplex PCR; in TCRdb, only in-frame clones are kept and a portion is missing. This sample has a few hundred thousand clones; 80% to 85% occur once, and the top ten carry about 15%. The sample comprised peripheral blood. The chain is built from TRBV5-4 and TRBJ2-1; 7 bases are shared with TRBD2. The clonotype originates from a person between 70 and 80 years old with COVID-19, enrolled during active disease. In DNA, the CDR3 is TGTGCCAGCAGGAAAGCGACTAGCACTTACAATGAGCAGTTCTTC. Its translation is CASRKATSTYNEQFF.